This TCR beta chain was recovered during a study of shared clonotypes between healthy human individuals. The CDR3 spans 16 residues. Germline V gives CDR1 SGHNT, CDR2 YENEEA. V dropped 5 bases and J dropped 2; count of bases not matched to a gene: 8. Only in-frame clones appear in the TCRdb table, and some are missing; sequencing was by immunoSEQ multiplex PCR. The sample lists some 2,000,000 clones, approximately 96% seen once, with approximately 0.13% in the top ten. The material sequenced was naive CD4+ T cells sorted from blood. Regarding subset: CD45RA+ positively selected. This TCR derives from a man aged 18 to 29 in good health. V is TRBV11-3 and J is TRBJ2-1; 8 bases fit TRBD2. CDR3 DNA: TGTGCCAGCAGCCCACTGGGGCGGGAGGCCTACAATGAGCAGTTCTTC. This gives the protein CASSPLGREAYNEQFF.